This paragraph reports one TCR beta chain. The sample belongs to a study of radiation and T cells in renal cell carcinoma. The protocol was immunoSEQ multiplex PCR, while the TCRdb copy is restricted to in-frame clones and leaves out a portion. In the table there are about 20,000 clones, over 70% of which are singletons. Noted time point: baseline pretreatment blood. Treatment reported: 15 Gy SBRT to primary tumor, nephrectomy 4 weeks later. The patient's renal cell carcinoma had clear cell pathology. This CDR3 has 15 amino acids. V was pared by 4 bases and J by 3 bases, with 15 bases between. Germline CDR1 reads MGHDK; CDR2 reads SYGVNS.

The TCR originated in a man between 60 and 75 years old with renal cell carcinoma. This specimen was blood, taken from a patient whose treatment included radiotherapy and nephrectomy. The chain has TRBV25-1 and TRBJ1-1; D call uncertain. The DNA for the CDR3 is TGTGCCAGCAGTGCCCAGCCGGGAGGTGACACTGAAGCTTTCTTT. Translating it yields CASSAQPGGDTEAFF.